Sequencing of this T cell receptor (beta chain) was carried out in a study of T cell responses to AZD1222 COVID-19 vaccine. General observations from the study: Spike was spanned by vaccine-associated CD4 TCRs, which were dominant at 160-218 and 743-854.

V was clipped by 6 bases and J by 5 bases; unmatched bases: 10. The CDR3 contains 16 residues. Germline values: CDR1 MNHEY, CDR2 SVGEGT. This clone was seen just once. Its antigen remains unknown. The method was immunoSEQ multiplex PCR; TCRdb's version includes in-frame clones alone and lacks a portion of them. The sample records just over 150,000 clones, 90% being singletons. Sequencing was performed on peripheral blood, taken 28 days after the second AZD1222 dose. The receptor was derived from an adult who received the AZD1222 COVID-19 vaccine. The chain carries TRBV6-2 or TRBV6-3 and TRBJ2-3; 11 bases are shared with TRBD2. CDR3 protein: CASSPSGGNLLDTQYF. In DNA form, the CDR3 reads TGTGCCAGCAGCCCTAGCGGGGGGAATCTTTTAGATACGCAGTATTTT.